This T cell receptor beta chain was identified during a study of CD8 T cells in ankylosing spondylitis. Study-wide points: In ankylosing spondylitis blood, a motif of roughly 8 highly homologous TCR beta variants appeared characteristic.

Trimming cost V 7 bases and J 4 bases, with 15 bases left between them. The CDR3 consists of 14 residues. The germline V gene has CDR1 PRHDT and CDR2 FYEKMQ (reference sequence). The sample holds a few counts of this clonotype. What it binds is unknown. TCRdb re-called the 5' RACE reads with MiXCR, one entry per CDR3 protein. Altogether 300,000 to 350,000 distinct CDR3 sequences are present, around 20% being singletons, with the ten largest covering about 3.7%. This chain joins TRBV13 and TRBJ2-3, with D uncertain. Sequencing was done on a sample of blood, either unsorted or a sorted T cell fraction (not recorded which). The TCR sequence derives from a female donor with ankylosing spondylitis or in good health (not recorded which). The CDR3 protein is CASTLDGPPDTQYF. DNA of the CDR3: TGTGCCAGCACCTTGGATGGACCCCCAGATACGCAGTATTTT.